The rows below give T cell receptor beta chains drawn from one sample of a study of blood T cell repertoires in COVID-19. The assay was immunoSEQ multiplex PCR, and TCRdb's table has in-frame clones only and misses some. The repertoire has some 85,000 clones, roughly 76% of them found once; the top ten carry around 21%. The sequenced sample was peripheral blood. These receptors were taken from an elderly woman with active or convalescent COVID-19. Both conserved end residues are part of each CDR3. D genes are given only for firm matches. Part of the rows lack a size; the others show once, few, many or a class for expanded clones.

CDR3: CASRSLNDYEQYF
DNA: TGTGCCAGCAGGAGCCTTAACGACTACGAGCAGTACTTC
V: TRBV6-5
D: .
size: .
J: TRBJ2-7

CDR3: CASSQQGGNQPQHF
DNA: TGTGCCAGCAGCCAGCAGGGCGGCAATCAGCCCCAGCATTTT
V: TRBV5-4
D: .
size: few
J: TRBJ1-5

CDR3: CASSLKGGGGYTF
DNA: TGTGCCAGCAGCTTAAAAGGGGGGGGTGGCTACACCTTC
V: TRBV7-2
D: .
size: .
J: TRBJ1-2

CDR3: CASTSAGAGTEAFF
DNA: TGCGCCAGCACAAGCGCAGGGGCCGGGACTGAAGCTTTCTTT
V: TRBV5-1
D: .
size: once
J: TRBJ1-1

CDR3: CASSISAGGTLNEQFF
DNA: TGTGCCAGTAGTATATCGGCGGGGGGGACTCTCAATGAGCAGTTCTTC
V: TRBV19
D: TRBD2
size: .
J: TRBJ2-1

CDR3: CASSLPGGANQKETQYF
DNA: TGTGCCAGCAGCCTTCCCGGCGGGGCGAATCAAAAAGAGACCCAGTACTTC
V: TRBV7-8
D: .
size: many
J: TRBJ2-5

CDR3: CATRQGAGELFF
DNA: TGTGCCACCCGACAGGGGGCCGGGGAGCTGTTTTTT
V: TRBV24-1
D: TRBD1
size: .
J: TRBJ2-2

CDR3: CATSRGGQQGSETQYF
DNA: TGTGCCACCAGCAGAGGCGGGCAACAGGGTTCGGAGACCCAGTACTTC
V: TRBV15
D: .
size: .
J: TRBJ2-5

CDR3: CASSPSGTSGGTGEQYF
DNA: TGCGCCAGCAGCCCCTCCGGGACTAGCGGGGGAACCGGGGAGCAGTACTTC
V: TRBV5-1
D: TRBD2
size: .
J: TRBJ2-7

CDR3: CASSPREGLRSNEQFF
DNA: TGCGCCAGCAGCCCTCGGGAGGGGCTTCGGTCCAATGAGCAGTTCTTC
V: TRBV5-1
D: TRBD2
size: .
J: TRBJ2-1

CDR3: CASSPSSYNEQFF
DNA: TGTGCCAGCAGCCCGAGCTCCTACAATGAGCAGTTCTTC
V: TRBV7-2
D: .
size: .
J: TRBJ2-1

CDR3: CASSQGRGSKAFF
DNA: TGTGCCAGCAGCCAAGGGAGGGGCAGTAAAGCTTTCTTT
V: TRBV4-2
D: .
size: .
J: TRBJ1-1

CDR3: CASSLSTGNHNEQFF
DNA: TGTGCCAGCAGTTTAAGCACAGGGAACCACAATGAGCAGTTCTTC
V: TRBV27
D: .
size: few
J: TRBJ2-1

CDR3: CASSGRDRTGETQYF
DNA: TGTGCCAGCAGTGGCCGGGACAGAACTGGAGAGACCCAGTACTTC
V: TRBV6-2/TRBV6-3
D: TRBD1
size: few
J: TRBJ2-5

CDR3: CASTLSGGAYEQYF
DNA: TGTGCCAGCACCCTTAGCGGGGGAGCCTACGAGCAGTACTTC
V: TRBV5-4
D: TRBD2
size: .
J: TRBJ2-7

CDR3: CASSMQGQSSGNTIYF
DNA: TGTGCCAGTAGTATGCAGGGACAGAGCTCTGGAAACACCATATATTTT
V: TRBV19
D: TRBD1
size: once
J: TRBJ1-3

CDR3: CASSSFSSGGLLAKNIQYF
DNA: TGTGCCAGCAGTTCGTTTTCGAGCGGGGGCCTTCTAGCCAAAAACATTCAGTACTTC
V: TRBV27
D: TRBD2
size: .
J: TRBJ2-4

CDR3: CASSGGTADQETQYF
DNA: TGTGCCAGCAGCGGAGGGACAGCAGATCAAGAGACCCAGTACTTC
V: TRBV9
D: TRBD1
size: .
J: TRBJ2-5

CDR3: CASRGQGLINTGELFF
DNA: TGTGCCAGCAGGGGACAGGGGTTGATAAACACCGGGGAGCTGTTTTTT
V: TRBV7-6
D: TRBD1
size: .
J: TRBJ2-2

CDR3: CASTPDRLNTEAFF
DNA: TGCGCCAGCACTCCGGACAGGCTGAACACTGAAGCTTTCTTT
V: TRBV10-2
D: TRBD1
size: .
J: TRBJ1-1

CDR3: CASSPDTGGNQPQHF
DNA: TGCGCCAGCAGCCCGGATACGGGGGGTAATCAGCCCCAGCATTTT
V: TRBV4-3
D: .
size: .
J: TRBJ1-5

CDR3: CASSARDTDSGNTIYF
DNA: TGTGCCAGCAGCGCCCGGGACACAGACTCTGGAAACACCATATATTTT
V: TRBV7-9
D: .
size: few
J: TRBJ1-3

CDR3: CASSEFIYNSPLHF
DNA: TGCGCCAGCAGTGAGTTCATCTATAATTCACCCCTCCACTTT
V: TRBV10-2
D: .
size: .
J: TRBJ1-6

CDR3: CASSESGQGSSQKLFF
DNA: TGTGCCAGCAGTGAATCTGGACAGGGAAGTTCGCAAAAACTGTTTTTT
V: TRBV25-1
D: TRBD1
size: .
J: TRBJ1-4

CDR3: CASSALPLIMSSYEQYF
DNA: TGTGCCAGCAGCGCCCTACCCCTCATTATGAGCTCCTACGAGCAGTACTTC
V: TRBV9
D: .
size: .
J: TRBJ2-7

CDR3: CASSQDRRDRRYGYTF
DNA: TGCGCCAGCAGCCAAGATAGGAGGGACAGGCGCTATGGCTACACCTTC
V: TRBV4-1
D: TRBD1
size: .
J: TRBJ1-2

CDR3: CASSFNQDYNSPLHF
DNA: TGTGCCAGCAGCTTCAACCAGGACTATAATTCACCCCTCCACTTT
V: TRBV7-9
D: .
size: .
J: TRBJ1-6

CDR3: CASSQRETGELFF
DNA: TGTGCCAGCAGCCAAAGGGAGACCGGGGAGCTGTTTTTT
V: TRBV3-1/TRBV3-2
D: .
size: .
J: TRBJ2-2

CDR3: CASSPPGIGNTQYF
DNA: TGTGCCAGCAGCCCCCCGGGGATTGGGAATACGCAGTATTTT
V: TRBV14
D: .
size: once
J: TRBJ2-3

CDR3: CASSQEGGNSYEQYF
DNA: TGCGCCAGCAGCCAAGAAGGAGGGAACTCCTACGAGCAGTACTTC
V: TRBV4-3
D: .
size: .
J: TRBJ2-7

CDR3: CASSVDTGGYTF
DNA: TGTGCCAGCAGCGTGGACACCGGCGGCTACACCTTC
V: TRBV9
D: .
size: .
J: TRBJ1-2

CDR3: CASSLLTGGNNEQFF
DNA: TGTGCCAGCAGCTTATTAACGGGGGGCAACAATGAGCAGTTCTTC
V: TRBV7-2
D: .
size: .
J: TRBJ2-1

CDR3: CASSLGSSPLREQYF
DNA: TGTGCCAGCAGCTTGGGATCTTCGCCCCTTAGAGAGCAGTACTTC
V: TRBV5-4
D: .
size: .
J: TRBJ2-7

CDR3: CASSWRWGQDTYEQYF
DNA: TGTGCCAGCAGCTGGCGATGGGGACAGGACACCTACGAGCAGTACTTC
V: TRBV7-9
D: TRBD1
size: .
J: TRBJ2-7

CDR3: CASSPRQGLSETQYF
DNA: TGCGCCAGCAGCCCCCGACAGGGGCTGTCAGAGACCCAGTACTTC
V: TRBV5-1
D: TRBD1
size: .
J: TRBJ2-5

CDR3: CASSPDLYNSPLHF
DNA: TGTGCCAGCTCACCAGACTTGTATAATTCACCCCTCCACTTT
V: TRBV18
D: .
size: .
J: TRBJ1-6

CDR3: CASSLNPGSKETQYF
DNA: TGTGCTAGCAGCTTAAACCCAGGGTCGAAAGAGACCCAGTACTTC
V: TRBV7-7
D: .
size: .
J: TRBJ2-5

CDR3: CASSGGQGAGTNEKLFF
DNA: TGCGCCAGCTCGGGGGGACAGGGGGCCGGGACTAATGAAAAACTGTTTTTT
V: TRBV5-1
D: TRBD1
size: .
J: TRBJ1-4

CDR3: CASSYAGDYGYTF
DNA: TGTGCCAGCAGTTACGCGGGGGACTATGGCTACACCTTC
V: TRBV27
D: .
size: few
J: TRBJ1-2

CDR3: CASSDRAGGNYGYTF
DNA: TGTGCCAGCAGTGACAGGGCAGGGGGAAACTATGGCTACACCTTC
V: TRBV6-4
D: TRBD1
size: .
J: TRBJ1-2

CDR3: CASSERGPGTGNTEAFF
DNA: TGTGCCAGCAGTGAAAGGGGGCCCGGGACAGGGAACACTGAAGCTTTCTTT
V: TRBV2
D: TRBD1
size: .
J: TRBJ1-1

CDR3: CASSEGERGKQFF
DNA: TGTGCCAGCAGCGAAGGGGAACGGGGAAAGCAGTTCTTC
V: TRBV6-1
D: .
size: .
J: TRBJ2-1

CDR3: CASSPSPSGDPYF
DNA: TGTGCCAGCAGCCCCTCCCCTAGCGGGGATCCGTACTTC
V: TRBV7-8
D: TRBD2
size: .
J: TRBJ2-7

CDR3: CASSIGTGFYGEAFF
DNA: TGTGCCAGCAGCATCGGCACAGGATTTTATGGTGAAGCTTTCTTT
V: TRBV6-2/TRBV6-3
D: .
size: .
J: TRBJ1-1

CDR3: CASRTGTGGYTEAFF
DNA: TGTGCCAGTAGGACCGGGACAGGGGGCTACACTGAAGCTTTCTTT
V: TRBV19
D: TRBD1
size: few
J: TRBJ1-1

CDR3: CASSVDRGPENEQFF
DNA: TGTGCCAGCAGCGTCGACAGGGGGCCGGAGAATGAGCAGTTCTTC
V: TRBV11-2
D: TRBD1
size: .
J: TRBJ2-1

CDR3: CASSVGTSGYFAYEQYF
DNA: TGTGCCAGCAGCGTAGGGACTAGCGGGTATTTCGCCTACGAGCAGTACTTC
V: TRBV9
D: TRBD2
size: .
J: TRBJ2-7

CDR3: CASSPQGGAENNEQFF
DNA: TGTGCCAGCAGCCCCCAGGGTGGTGCGGAGAACAATGAGCAGTTCTTC
V: TRBV7-2
D: .
size: .
J: TRBJ2-1